The 29 T cell receptor beta chains below come from one sample, sequenced in a study of cytomegalovirus exposure and HLA in healthy donors. PCR employed 60 Vbeta and 13 Jbeta primers. Some clones are missing from TCRdb's copy, which holds only in-frame ones; the method was immunoSEQ multiplex PCR. Of fewer than 85,000 clones in the sample, under 80% were seen once. Sequenced material: PBMCs. The receptors were sampled from a man in his 60s in good health and CMV-seropositive.

The genes are TRBV6-6 and TRBJ2-7, with 8 bases aligning to TRBD2. V dropped 0 bases and J dropped 3; count of bases not matched to a gene: 7. Germline CDR1 reads MNHNY; CDR2 reads SVGAGI (reference sequence). This CDR3 spans 16 amino acids. The CDR3 protein is CASSYSERGPYYEQYF. The CDR3 nucleotides read TGTGCCAGCAGTTACTCGGAGCGGGGGCCCTACTACGAGCAGTACTTC.

This clone has a single count. This sequence joins TRBV9 and TRBJ2-5, with D possibly being TRBD2 (5 bases). The length of the CDR3 is 16 residues. Trimming stripped 2 bases from V and 2 bases from J, with 16 bases between. In germline, CDR1 is SGDLS, CDR2 YYNGEE. CDR3 coding DNA: TGTGCCAGCAGCGTGCTAAGCGGTACTAAACAAGAGACCCAGTACTTC. The encoded protein is CASSVLSGTKQETQYF. Full variable domain (rest looked up from reference TRBV9 and TRBJ2-5): DSGVTQTPKHLITATGQRVTLRCSPRSGDLSVYWYQQSLDQGLQFLIQYYNGEERAKGNILERFSAQQFPDLHSELNLSSLELGDSALYFCASSVLSGTKQETQYFGPGTRLLVL.

The chain's CDR3 is CASSLEGAVGYTF. In DNA, the CDR3 is TGTGCCAGCAGCTTAGAGGGGGCGGTTGGCTACACCTTC. This chain connects TRBV11-2 to TRBJ1-2; a possible D gene is TRBD1 (6 bases). This CDR3 spans 13 amino acids. Per the germline V gene, CDR1 is SGHAT and CDR2 is FQNNGV. V was shortened by 0 bases and J by 7 bases, with 9 bases between the two germline ends.

The chain employs TRBV10-2 and TRBJ2-1; 14 bases are shared with TRBD2. Germline trimming cut 5 bases from V and 4 bases from J; bases unmatched to any gene: 1. The germline gives CDR1 WSHSY, CDR2 SAAADI. The CDR3 extends over 15 amino acids. CDR3 coding DNA: TGCGCCAGCAGTCGGACTAGCGGGAGGTACAATGAGCAGTTCTTC. Translated: CASSRTSGRYNEQFF.

The sample holds one count of this clone. V and J are TRBV18 and TRBJ2-1, with 8 nucleotides matching TRBD2. With 3 bases clipped from V and 7 bases from J, the junction kept 14 bases outside the gene matches. The germline CDR1 and CDR2 sequences are KGHSH and LQKENI. The CDR3 spans 17 residues. The chain's CDR3 is CASSPPGGGFVRNEQFF. The DNA for the CDR3 is TGTGCCAGCTCACCCCCGGGAGGGGGGTTCGTTAGGAATGAGCAGTTCTTC.

This sequence joins TRBV6-5 and TRBJ2-7, with 8 bases that match TRBD1. This CDR3 is 15 amino acids long. The J segment lost 4 bases and the V segment lost 0 bases, leaving 5 bases of the junction unmatched. Germline V gives CDR1 MNHEY, CDR2 SVGAGI. The CDR3 is CASSYSGQGAYEQYF. The CDR3 nucleotides read TGTGCCAGCAGTTACTCGGGGCAGGGGGCGTACGAGCAGTACTTC.

This sequence joins TRBV27 and TRBJ2-5; perhaps TRBD2 as D (6 bases). V lost 8 bases, J lost 2 bases, and 21 bases lay in between. The CDR3 length is 16 residues. Germline values: CDR1 MNHEY, CDR2 SMNVEV (reference sequence). CDR3 sequence reads: CASGVRSGGAQETQYF. The CDR3 bases are TGTGCCAGCGGTGTACGATCCGGCGGGGCTCAAGAGACCCAGTACTTC.

The chain couples TRBV5-1 to TRBJ2-7; 7 bases fit TRBD1. Losses at the gene ends were 0 bases for V and 1 base for J; bases not matched to a gene: 1. Per the germline V gene, CDR1 is SGHRS and CDR2 is YFSETQ. CDR3 size: 14 residues. CDR3 in DNA: TGCGCCAGCAGCTTGGGACAGGGATCCTACGAGCAGTACTTC. It codes for CASSLGQGSYEQYF.

The genes are TRBV6-6 and TRBJ2-1, with 7 bases matching TRBD2. Germline lookup yields CDR1 MNHNY and CDR2 SVGAGI (reference sequence). Trimming cost V 2 bases and J 7 bases; bases outside gene matches: 11. The length of the CDR3 is 16 residues. The CDR3 reads CASSYRRVLGGNEQFF. CDR3 in DNA: TGTGCCAGCAGTTACCGGCGGGTTCTCGGGGGGAATGAGCAGTTCTTC.

This rearrangement joins TRBV5-1 to TRBJ1-2, with TRBD1 identical over 7 bases. The ends lost 2 bases at V and 2 bases at J; junction bases unmatched: 12. This CDR3 spans 17 amino acids. The V gene's germline CDR1 is SGHRS and CDR2 YFSETQ. CDR3: CASSFWDSANQNYGYTF. The CDR3 region has the DNA TGCGCCAGCAGCTTTTGGGACAGCGCTAACCAAAACTATGGCTACACCTTC.

This clone was seen a few times. The chain recombines TRBV11-2 with TRBJ2-7, with D possibly TRBD2 on 7 matching bases. Germline V CDR1 and CDR2: SGHAT, FQNNGV. With 4 bases removed from V and 2 bases from J, the gap between germline ends came to 18 bases. The CDR3 length is 16 residues. The CDR3 spells CASSSPGGSHPYEQYF. Here the CDR3 DNA reads TGTGCCAGCAGCTCCCCGGGGGGCTCCCACCCCTACGAGCAGTACTTC.

V gene TRBV2 combines with J gene TRBJ2-7, with D unclear. Germline V gene data show CDR1 as SNHLY and CDR2 as FYNNEI. This CDR3 is 11 amino acids long. The V gene lost 6 bases and the J gene lost 3 bases, with 6 bases spanning the gap. The CDR3 DNA sequence: TGTGCCAGCAGCCCACTCTACGAGCAGTACTTC. Its translation is CASSPLYEQYF.

This clone was detected a few times. The chain is built from TRBV30 and TRBJ2-1; 11 nucleotides align to TRBD2. The CDR3 totals 13 residues. CDR1 and CDR2 from the germline V gene are GTSNPN and SVGIG (reference sequence). The V gene end was trimmed by 3 bases and the J gene end by 10 bases; junction bases not matched to a gene: 5. CDR3 DNA sequence: TGTGCCTGGAGGGGCCTAGCGGGAGGAGAGCAGTTCTTC. This codes for CAWRGLAGGEQFF. The whole variable domain, filled in from reference TRBV30 and TRBJ2-1, reads SQTIHQWPATLVQPVGSPLSLECTVEGTSNPNLYWYRQAAGRGLQLLFYSVGIGQISSEVPQNLSASRPQDRQFILSSKKLLLSDSGFYLCAWRGLAGGEQFFGPGTRLTVL.

The chain joins TRBV20-1 to TRBJ2-1, with D possibly TRBD2 on 6 matching bases. This CDR3 has 11 residues. Germline V gives CDR1 DFQATT, CDR2 SNEGSKA (reference sequence). V dropped 6 bases and J dropped 7 bases, with 10 bases sitting between them. Written as DNA, the CDR3 is TGCAGTGCCGAAAGCGGGAATGAGCAGTTCTTC. Protein sequence: CSAESGNEQFF.

This sequence joins TRBV7-9 and TRBJ1-1, with a possible D match to TRBD1 (5 bases). The V gene lost 5 bases and the J gene lost 5 bases, with 21 bases spanning the gap. The germline V gene has CDR1 SEHNR and CDR2 FQNEAQ (reference sequence). CDR3 length: 16 amino acids. CDR3 DNA: TGTGCCAGCAGCCCCCCCAATCAGGGTTCGAAAACTGAAGCTTTCTTT. Its translation: CASSPPNQGSKTEAFF. Based on the CDR3 plus reference TRBV7-9 and TRBJ1-1, the full variable domain is DTGVSQNPRHKITKRGQNVTFRCDPISEHNRLYWYRQTLGQGPEFLTYFQNEAQLEKSRLLSDRFSAERPKGSFSTLEIQRTEQGDSAMYLCASSPPNQGSKTEAFFGQGTRLTVV.

The chain joins TRBV7-9 to TRBJ1-3; maybe TRBD1 (6 bases). CDR3 size: 15 residues. Germline CDR1 and CDR2: SEHNR and FQNEAQ (reference sequence). Trimming pared 3 bases from V and 3 bases from J, leaving 12 bases between. The CDR3, as DNA: TGTGCCAGCAGCTTCGGGGGAGGGGGTGGAAACACCATATATTTT. It is translated as CASSFGGGGGNTIYF.

This sequence joins TRBV27 and TRBJ2-7; either TRBD1 or TRBD2 may supply D (10 bases each). This CDR3 region has 19 residues. The V gene's germline CDR1 is MNHEY and CDR2 SMNVEV (reference sequence). Trimming cost V 6 bases and J 4 bases, with 31 bases left between them. DNA of the CDR3: TGTGCCAGCAGAAAGACAGGGGGCTCCCTAGCGGGAGTTCATTACGAGCAGTACTTC. Translated, it gives CASRKTGGSLAGVHYEQYF.

The rearrangement uses TRBV25-1 and TRBJ1-6, with 8 bases fitting TRBD1. The CDR3 is 17 amino acids. Germline CDR1 and CDR2: MGHDK and SYGVNS. The ends lost 6 bases at V and 5 bases at J; junction bases unmatched: 12. The CDR3 bases are TGTGCCAGCAGCTCCTTTGGGGGACAGGAGAATAATTCACCCCTCCACTTT. Amino acids: CASSSFGGQENNSPLHF.

The chain carries TRBV10-2 and TRBJ2-1; 13 bases agree with TRBD2. There are 17 residues in the CDR3. J lost 6 bases, V lost 0 bases, and 5 bases had no gene match. Germline V gene lookup returns CDR1 WSHSY and CDR2 SAAADI. The CDR3: CASSESLGLAGSNEQFF. The CDR3 coding sequence is TGCGCCAGCAGTGAGTCGTTGGGACTAGCGGGGAGCAATGAGCAGTTCTTC.

The chain carries TRBV5-1 and TRBJ2-1, with 14 bases aligning to TRBD2. The CDR3 has 14 residues. CDR1 and CDR2 (germline): SGHRS, YFSETQ. V dropped 7 bases and J dropped 6; count of bases not matched to a gene: 3. As DNA, the CDR3 is TGCGCCAGCCGGACTAGCGGGGGGTCCAATGAGCAGTTCTTC. It is translated as CASRTSGGSNEQFF.

Only a few counts were recorded for this clone. The chain recombines TRBV6-5 with TRBJ2-7; possible D gene TRBD1, 6 bases. Germline-derived CDR1 and CDR2 are MNHEY and SVGAGI. V gave up 6 bases and J gave up 3 bases, with 15 bases separating them. The CDR3 is 14 residues long. The CDR3 spells CASSPGQNFYEQYF. The DNA of the CDR3 is TGTGCCAGCAGCCCAGGACAGAATTTCTACGAGCAGTACTTC.

Concerning this clone itself: The same CDR3 can be traced to other DNA sequences in this sample. The chain recombines TRBV5-4 with TRBJ2-7, with a weak D call TRBD2 (7 bases). V gave up 4 bases and J gave up 1 base, with 18 bases separating them. The CDR3 sequence is 16 residues long. The germline CDR1 and CDR2 sequences are SGHNT and YYREEE (reference sequence). CDR3: CASSLGGGGPSYEQYF. CDR3 nucleotides: TGTGCCAGCAGCCTGGGGGGCGGGGGCCCTTCCTACGAGCAGTACTTC.

The genes are TRBV7-2 and TRBJ1-5; possibly TRBD1 for D (6 bases). Germline CDR1 and CDR2: SGHTA and FQGNSA. V dropped 0 bases and J dropped 7 bases, with 16 bases sitting between them. CDR3 length equals 16 residues. Here the CDR3 DNA reads TGTGCCAGCAGCTTAGCCCCAACAGGGTTTGGACAGCCCCAGCATTTT. It translates to CASSLAPTGFGQPQHF.

This clone has a handful of counts. V is TRBV6-6 and J is TRBJ1-1; 7 bases fit TRBD1. The ends lost 2 bases at V and 1 base at J; junction bases unmatched: 4. This CDR3 is 15 amino acids long. Per germline, CDR1 MNHNY and CDR2 SVGAGI (reference sequence). The CDR3 DNA is TGTGCCAGCAGTTACCCCGGACAGGCGAACACTGAAGCTTTCTTT. As protein: CASSYPGQANTEAFF.

The chain employs TRBV9 and TRBJ1-5; D is possibly TRBD1 (6 bases). This CDR3 has 14 amino acids. Germline loops: CDR1 SGDLS, CDR2 YYNGEE. V was pared by 4 bases and J by 3 bases, with 11 bases between. CDR3: CASSPGQNNQPQHF. In DNA, the CDR3 is TGTGCCAGCAGCCCCGGACAGAACAATCAGCCCCAGCATTTT.

The chain has TRBV9 and TRBJ2-6; tentatively, D is TRBD1 (5 bases). From germline, CDR1 is SGDLS and CDR2 YYNGEE. Trimming pared 4 bases from V and 1 base from J, leaving 9 bases between. The CDR3 loop spans 15 amino acids. CDR3 in amino acids: CASSLSGSGANVLTF. For the CDR3, the DNA is TGTGCCAGCAGCCTATCAGGGTCTGGGGCCAACGTCCTGACTTTC.

J is TRBJ2-7 and V is TRBV7-2; TRBD1 is a possible D gene (6 bases). Germline V CDR1 and CDR2: SGHTA, FQGNSA. This CDR3 contains 15 residues. The V end was cut by 5 bases, the J end by 6 bases, with 20 bases between. CDR3 region: CASSRTADRATEQYF. CDR3 in DNA: TGTGCCAGCAGCCGTACCGCGGACAGAGCAACCGAGCAGTACTTC.

A single count supports this clone. The chain has TRBV9 and TRBJ1-6, with D tentatively TRBD1 (6 bases). Germline V CDR1 and CDR2: SGDLS, YYNGEE. Trimming pared 2 bases from V and 5 bases from J, leaving 11 bases between. The CDR3 loop spans 15 amino acids. The CDR3, as DNA: TGTGCCAGCAGCGTTGGGGGGGGCAATAATTCACCCCTCCACTTT. As protein: CASSVGGGNNSPLHF.

The chain has TRBV7-9 and TRBJ1-2; TRBD1 is a possible D gene (6 bases). Trimming pared 6 bases from V and 8 bases from J, leaving 22 bases between. CDR3 length: 15 amino acids. In germline, CDR1 is SEHNR, CDR2 FQNEAQ (reference sequence). CDR3 nucleotides: TGTGCCAGCAGTTCCCGGGACATCGATTTGGGCGGCTACACCTTC. This codes for CASSSRDIDLGGYTF. The entire variable domain, with the rest obtained from reference TRBV7-9 and TRBJ1-2, is as follows: DTGVSQNPRHKITKRGQNVTFRCDPISEHNRLYWYRQTLGQGPEFLTYFQNEAQLEKSRLLSDRFSAERPKGSFSTLEIQRTEQGDSAMYLCASSSRDIDLGGYTFGSGTRLTVV.